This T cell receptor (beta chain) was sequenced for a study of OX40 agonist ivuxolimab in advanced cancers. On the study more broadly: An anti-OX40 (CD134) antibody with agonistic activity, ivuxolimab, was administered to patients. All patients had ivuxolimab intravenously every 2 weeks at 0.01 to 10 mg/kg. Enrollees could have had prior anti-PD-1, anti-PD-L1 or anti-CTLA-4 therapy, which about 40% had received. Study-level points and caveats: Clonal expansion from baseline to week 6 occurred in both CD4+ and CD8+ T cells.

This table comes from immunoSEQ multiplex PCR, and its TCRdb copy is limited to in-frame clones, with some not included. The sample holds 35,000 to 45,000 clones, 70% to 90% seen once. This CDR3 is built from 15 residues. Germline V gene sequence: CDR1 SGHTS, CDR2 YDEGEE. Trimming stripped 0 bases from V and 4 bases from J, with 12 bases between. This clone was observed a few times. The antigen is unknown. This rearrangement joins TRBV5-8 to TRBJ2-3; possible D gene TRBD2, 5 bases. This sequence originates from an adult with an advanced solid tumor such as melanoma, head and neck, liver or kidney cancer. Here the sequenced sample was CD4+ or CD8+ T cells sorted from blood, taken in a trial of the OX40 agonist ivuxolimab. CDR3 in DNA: TGTGCCAGCAGCTTGGGAGGGATTGGATCAGATACGCAGTATTTT. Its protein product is CASSLGGIGSDTQYF. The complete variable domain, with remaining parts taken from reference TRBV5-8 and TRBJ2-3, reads EAGVTQSPTHLIKTRGQQATLRCSPISGHTSVYWYQQALGLGLQFLLWYDEGEERNRGNFPPRFSGRQFPNYSSELNVNALELEDSALYLCASSLGGIGSDTQYFGPGTRLTVL.